Each of the 14 T cell receptor beta chains below was sequenced from the same sample in a study of human T cells and chemical hapten exposure. MiXCR, run by TCRdb on the RACE reads, gives a single entry per CDR3 protein. The table includes 180,000 or so distinct CDR3 sequences, around 30% detected once. As to time point: pre-sensitization, week 0. Indicated treatment: therapeutic diphenylcyclopropenone sensitization with weekly scalp DPC. Here the sequenced sample was whole blood, taken in connection with sensitization to the hapten diphenylcyclopropenone (DPC). These receptors all come from a woman aged 25 to 39 with alopecia areata. Some clones in this sample may be carry-over from other donors' samples.

This chain joins TRBV27 and TRBJ1-1, with TRBD1 as a possible D gene (5 bases). There are 14 residues in the CDR3. Per the germline V gene, CDR1 is MNHEY and CDR2 is SMNVEV (reference sequence). V was clipped by 5 bases and J by 3 bases, with 13 bases between them. This CDR3 reads CASSQRGGDTEAFF. In DNA form, the CDR3 reads TGTGCCAGCAGTCAGAGGGGCGGAGACACTGAAGCTTTCTTT.

The chain joins TRBV7-2 to TRBJ1-5, with a weak D call TRBD1 (5 bases). Between the trimmed V and J ends, which lost 2 bases and 4 bases, there was a span of 12 bases. The CDR3 is 15 residues long. Germline V lookup: CDR1 SGHTA, CDR2 FQGNSA. This CDR3 reads CASSLLGQGNQPQHF. In nucleotides, the CDR3 is TGTGCCAGCAGCTTATTGGGTCAGGGTAATCAGCCCCAGCATTTT.

This clonotype has a handful of counts. The gene calls are TRBV7-9 and TRBJ2-1; 7 bases are a match to TRBD2. The CDR3 extends over 17 amino acids. V was pared by 3 bases and J by 0 bases, with 8 bases of the junction left unmatched. From germline, CDR1 is SEHNR and CDR2 FQNEAQ (reference sequence). DNA for the CDR3: TGTGCCAGCAGCTTTCCAAGGACTAGAAACTCCTACAATGAGCAGTTCTTC. The encoded protein is CASSFPRTRNSYNEQFF.

This chain joins TRBV28 and TRBJ2-2, with 7 bases identical to TRBD1. Looked up from germline, CDR1 is MDHEN and CDR2 is SYDVKM. The junction had 8 bases not matched to a gene; V was cut back by 6 bases and J by 7 bases. The CDR3 length is 14 residues. CDR3 sequence: CASSMTGQLGELFF. The CDR3 nucleotides read TGTGCCAGCAGCATGACAGGGCAACTCGGGGAGCTGTTTTTT.

This chain connects TRBV7-9 to TRBJ1-1; TRBD1 agrees at 7 bases. The germline V gene has CDR1 SEHNR and CDR2 FQNEAQ (reference sequence). The length of the CDR3 is 15 residues. V shed 5 bases, J shed 2 bases, and the junction held 8 bases outside the gene matches. CDR3 nucleotide sequence: TGTGCCAGCAGCCAAAACAGGGGTCGCAACACTGAAGCTTTCTTT. It is translated as CASSQNRGRNTEAFF.

This clonotype has only a few counts. The V call is TRBV4-3, the J call TRBJ2-7; D is perhaps TRBD2 (6 bases). With 0 bases removed from V and 4 bases from J, the gap between germline ends came to 13 bases. This CDR3 has 15 residues. Germline V gene sequence: CDR1 LGHNA, CDR2 YSLEER. CDR3 in amino acids: CASSQDPEGTYEQYF. CDR3 sequence (DNA): TGCGCCAGCAGCCAAGATCCGGAGGGAACATACGAGCAGTACTTC.

The chain employs TRBV6-1 and TRBJ1-4, with D unclear. Germline CDR1 MNHNS, CDR2 SASEGT. This CDR3 has 17 residues. V gave up 1 base and J gave up 0 bases, with 12 bases separating them. The DNA for the CDR3 is TGTGCCAGCAGTGAAGGAGAGATGGTAACAACTAATGAAAAACTGTTTTTT. Protein: CASSEGEMVTTNEKLFF.

Only a few counts were recorded for this clonotype. The J gene is TRBJ1-1, the V gene TRBV5-1, with D perhaps matching TRBD1 (6 bases). V was pared by 0 bases and J by 5 bases, with 14 bases between. The CDR3 covers 15 residues. Germline CDR1 SGHRS, CDR2 YFSETQ. CDR3 sequence: CASSLDGGRWTEAFF. CDR3 sequence (DNA): TGCGCCAGCAGCTTGGATGGGGGGCGGTGGACTGAAGCTTTCTTT. The variable domain in full, completed from reference TRBV5-1 and TRBJ1-1, reads KAGVTQTPRYLIKTRGQQVTLSCSPISGHRSVSWYQQTPGQGLQFLFEYFSETQRNKGNFPGRFSGRQFSNSRSEMNVSTLELGDSALYLCASSLDGGRWTEAFFGQGTRLTVV.

The chain has TRBV7-2 and TRBJ1-2; D is perhaps TRBD1 (5 bases). This CDR3 has 13 amino acids. Trimming shortened V by 1 base and J by 4 bases, and 7 bases separated the two germline ends. Looked up from germline, CDR1 is SGHTA and CDR2 is FQGNSA. The CDR3 reads CASSLVQAYGYTF. The CDR3 region has the DNA TGTGCCAGCAGCTTAGTACAGGCCTATGGCTACACCTTC.

This clonotype was counted at least ten times. This chain uses TRBV20-1 with TRBJ2-3, with 10 bases matching TRBD2. Per the germline V gene, CDR1 is DFQATT and CDR2 is SNEGSKA (reference sequence). CDR3 length equals 15 residues. V shed 6 bases and J 4 bases; nucleotides not matched to a gene: 10. CDR3 region: CSAAFSGGFADTQYF. The DNA of the CDR3 is TGCAGTGCCGCATTTAGCGGGGGGTTCGCAGATACGCAGTATTTT.

The chain employs TRBV6-5 and TRBJ1-4, with D perhaps TRBD1 (5 bases). The CDR3 runs 15 residues. In germline, CDR1 is MNHEY, CDR2 SVGAGI. Trimming removed 7 bases from V and 5 bases from J, with 17 bases in between. DNA of the CDR3: TGTGCCAGCAAAAAAAGGACACGCGGCAATGAAAAACTGTTTTTT. Its protein product is CASKKRTRGNEKLFF.

V is TRBV29-1 and J is TRBJ2-5; tentative D call: TRBD1 (5 bases). The V and J ends lost 3 bases and 1 base respectively, with 18 bases between them. Germline V gives CDR1 SQVTM, CDR2 ANQGSEA. There are 16 residues in the CDR3. The CDR3 loop reads CSVDPGLAGRQETQYF. The DNA of the CDR3 is TGCAGCGTTGACCCAGGGCTCGCCGGTCGCCAAGAGACCCAGTACTTC.

V usage is TRBV6-4 and J usage is TRBJ2-1; 13 bases align to TRBD2. The trim removed 3 bases at V and 7 bases at J, leaving 0 bases unmatched. The CDR3 sequence is 14 residues long. Germline values: CDR1 MRHNA, CDR2 SNTAGT. The CDR3 spells CASSEGLAGNEQFF. CDR3 bases: TGTGCCAGCAGTGAGGGACTAGCGGGAAATGAGCAGTTCTTC.

This clonotype was observed a few times. The chain has TRBV2 and TRBJ1-5, with 8 nucleotides matching TRBD1. The CDR3 sequence is 12 residues long. Germline trimming cut 6 bases from V and 6 bases from J; bases unmatched to any gene: 1. Germline loops: CDR1 SNHLY, CDR2 FYNNEI. The DNA for the CDR3 is TGTGCCAGCAGCAGGGGGCGTCAGCCCCAGCATTTT. This translates into CASSRGRQPQHF.